This TCR beta chain was recovered during a study of TIL therapy for anti-PD-1-resistant metastatic lung cancer. The libraries were made with immunoSEQ v3. Data came from immunoSEQ multiplex PCR; TCRdb stores just in-frame clones and leaves some out. The table shows about 50,000 clones, with roughly 70% occurring only once. There are 14 residues in the CDR3. CDR1 SGHKS and CDR2 YYEKEE come from the germline V gene (reference sequence). Trimming removed 3 bases from V and 2 bases from J; junction bases left unmatched: 1. Sample time point: pre-treatment sample, taken before nivolumab and TIL therapy. Most excised metastases sampled were pleural nodules or supraclavicular lymph nodes. Patients were adults with stage 4 NSCLC.

This sample comprised tumor tissue, obtained at baseline. The sequence derives from a person aged 30 to 80 with non-small cell lung cancer. The V and J genes are TRBV5-5 and TRBJ2-7, with 11 bases identical to TRBD1. The CDR3 DNA follows: TGTGCCAGCAGCTGGGGACAGGGGGCCTACGAGCAGTACTTC. Amino acids: CASSWGQGAYEQYF.